This TCR beta chain was identified in a study of T-cell reconstitution after alpha-beta-depleted transplantation in children. This clonotype was counted a few times. Antigen unknown. Germline assignment: CDR1 SGDLS and CDR2 YYNGEE. V lost 0 bases and J lost 6, with 16 bases in between. The CDR3 totals 15 residues. Whole-study findings and limits: It was reported that alpha-beta T cells came from several hundred expanded graft clones (about two months after transplant). Surviving recipient T cells and thymic progenitors produced the high day-60 TCRbeta diversity seen in some patients. T-cell counts and diversity at one year post-transplant came mainly from newly produced T cells.

As it was prepared, the TCRbeta library received unique molecular identifiers. TCRdb called the PCR reads again in MiXCR, with one record for every CDR3 protein. In the table there are some 95,000 distinct CDR3 sequences, 20% to 30% of which are singletons. The receptor comes from a boy between 2 and 15 years old with acute lymphoblastic leukemia, due to receive a stem cell transplant. The input for sequencing was PBMCs, taken before TCRalphabeta/CD19-depleted stem cell transplant. The V call is TRBV9, the J call TRBJ2-7; D might be TRBD2 (6 bases). CDR3 in amino acids: CASSVGSARESEQYF. CDR3 coding DNA: TGTGCCAGCAGCGTAGGGTCCGCCCGGGAGAGCGAGCAGTACTTC.